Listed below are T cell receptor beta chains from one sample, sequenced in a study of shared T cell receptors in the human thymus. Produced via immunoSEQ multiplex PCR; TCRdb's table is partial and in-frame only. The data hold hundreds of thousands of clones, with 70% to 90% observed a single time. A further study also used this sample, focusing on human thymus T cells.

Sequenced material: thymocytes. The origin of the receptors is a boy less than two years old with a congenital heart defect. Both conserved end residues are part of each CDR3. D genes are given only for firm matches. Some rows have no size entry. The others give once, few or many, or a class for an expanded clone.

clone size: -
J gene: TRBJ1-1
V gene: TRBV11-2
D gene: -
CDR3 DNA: TGTGCCAGCAGCTTAGATAGGGGCCGCCTTTCGAGCTCTGAAGCTTTCTTT
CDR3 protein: CASSLDRGRLSSSEAFF

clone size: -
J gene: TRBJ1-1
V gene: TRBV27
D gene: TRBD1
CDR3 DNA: TGTGCCAGCAGCCAGAATCCGCATGGGACAGACACTGAAGCTTTCTTT
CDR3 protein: CASSQNPHGTDTEAFF

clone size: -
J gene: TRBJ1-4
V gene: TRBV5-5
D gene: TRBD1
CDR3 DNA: TGTGCCAGCAGCGGGACAGGGGCGTATAATGAAAAACTGTTTTTT
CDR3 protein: CASSGTGAYNEKLFF

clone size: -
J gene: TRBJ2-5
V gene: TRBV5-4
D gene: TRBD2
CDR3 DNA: TGTGCCAGCAGCTCCCTGCTAGCGGGTAGGGAGACCCAGTACTTC
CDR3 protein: CASSSLLAGRETQYF

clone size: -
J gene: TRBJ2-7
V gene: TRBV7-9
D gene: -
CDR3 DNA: TGTGCCAGCAGCCCCGCCGAGCGTACTATCTCCTACGAGCAGTACTTC
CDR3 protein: CASSPAERTISYEQYF

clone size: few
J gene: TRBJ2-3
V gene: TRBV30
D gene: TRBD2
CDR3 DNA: TGTGCCTGGAGTGTGTACGGGACTAGCGGGGTTACAGATACGCAGTATTTT
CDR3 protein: CAWSVYGTSGVTDTQYF

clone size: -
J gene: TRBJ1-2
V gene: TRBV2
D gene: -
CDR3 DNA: TGTGCCAGCAGCGCGAGAGGGGGTCTGGACTATGGCTACACCTTC
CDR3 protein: CASSARGGLDYGYTF

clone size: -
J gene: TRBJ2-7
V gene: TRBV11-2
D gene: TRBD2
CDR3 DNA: TGTGCCAGCAGCTTACCCCACCGGACTAGCGAGACCTACGAGCAGTACTTC
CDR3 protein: CASSLPHRTSETYEQYF

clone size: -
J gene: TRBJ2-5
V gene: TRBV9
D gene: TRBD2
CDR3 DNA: TGTGCCAGCAGCGTAGACCCCGGACTAGCGGGAGTGGGAGAGACCCAGTACTTC
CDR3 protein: CASSVDPGLAGVGETQYF

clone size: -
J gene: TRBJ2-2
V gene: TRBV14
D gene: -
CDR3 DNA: TGTGCCAGCAGCCGAACTAAGGGGGCCGGGGAGCTGTTTTTT
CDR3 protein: CASSRTKGAGELFF

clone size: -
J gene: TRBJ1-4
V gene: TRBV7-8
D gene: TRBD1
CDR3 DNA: TGTGCCAGCAGCTCCCGAGACAGGGGTCGCCGAAGAGCAACTAATGAAAAACTGTTTTTT
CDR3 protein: CASSSRDRGRRRATNEKLFF

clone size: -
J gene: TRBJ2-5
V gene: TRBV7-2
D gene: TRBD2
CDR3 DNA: TGTGCCAGCAGCCTACTCAGCGGGAGCCAGGAGACCCAGTACTTC
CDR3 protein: CASSLLSGSQETQYF